Below are 26 T cell receptor beta chains sequenced from a single sample in a study of blood T cell repertoires in COVID-19. The data were produced by immunoSEQ multiplex PCR, yet TCRdb's version contains in-frame clones alone and is incomplete. The sample lists tens of thousands of clones; roughly three quarters were seen once. Sequenced: peripheral blood. These receptors were taken from a man in his sixties or seventies with acute or convalescent COVID-19.

The chain employs TRBV4-2 and TRBJ2-5, with 9 bases lining up with TRBD2. J was trimmed by 5 bases and V by 2 bases; bases with no gene match: 9. This CDR3 comprises 16 residues. The germline V gene has CDR1 LGHNA and CDR2 YNFKEQ. The CDR3: CASSQTTSGQGETQYF. CDR3 nucleotide sequence: TGTGCCAGCAGCCAAACCACTAGCGGGCAGGGGGAGACCCAGTACTTC.

CDR3 loop: CASSLAGTGVEQYF. The CDR3, as DNA: TGTGCCAGCAGCTTAGCCGGGACAGGGGTCGAGCAGTACTTC. The chain is built from TRBV7-9 and TRBJ2-7; 10 positions match TRBD1. The CDR3 has 14 amino acids. CDR1 and CDR2 from the germline V gene are SEHNR and FQNEAQ (reference sequence). The junction had 2 bases not matched to a gene; V was cut back by 0 bases and J by 6 bases.

The chain links TRBV3-1 (or the pseudogene TRBV3-2) to TRBJ2-2; 9 nucleotides align to TRBD1. The CDR3 spans 15 residues. Per germline, CDR1 LGHDT and CDR2 YNNKEL (reference sequence). The trim removed 4 bases at V and 6 bases at J, leaving 6 bases unmatched. CDR3 sequence: CASSRSDRGSGELFF. The CDR3 bases are TGTGCCAGCAGCCGGTCGGACAGGGGTTCCGGGGAGCTGTTTTTT.

The chain recombines TRBV5-1 with TRBJ2-7, with D perhaps matching TRBD1 (6 bases). Trimming pared 0 bases from V and 0 bases from J, leaving 16 bases between. The germline gives CDR1 SGHRS, CDR2 YFSETQ. The CDR3 is 17 residues long. The CDR3 DNA reads as TGCGCCAGCAGCTTGGTAGGGGTGAGGGGGAGCTCCTACGAGCAGTACTTC. It translates to CASSLVGVRGSSYEQYF.

The chain joins TRBV29-1 to TRBJ1-1; maybe TRBD1 (5 bases). The germline CDR1 and CDR2 sequences are SQVTM and ANQGSEA. CDR3 length: 14 residues. Trimming took off 7 bases at V and 4 bases at J, with 19 bases between the two ends. This chain's CDR3 is CSASRGSGGTEAFF. The CDR3 region has the DNA TGCAGCGCCTCTCGGGGTTCGGGGGGCACTGAAGCTTTCTTT.

The chain has TRBV19 and TRBJ1-2, with TRBD1 matching 10 bases. This CDR3 contains 14 residues. V shed 6 bases and J 6 bases; nucleotides not matched to a gene: 7. Germline-derived CDR1 and CDR2 are LNHDA and SQIVND (reference sequence). CDR3 sequence: CASRDRGKEDGYTF. CDR3 in DNA: TGTGCCAGTAGGGACAGGGGGAAGGAGGATGGCTACACCTTC.

The table lists this clone with a few counts. J is TRBJ2-7 and V is TRBV28; D possibly corresponds to TRBD1 (6 bases). V was shortened by 6 bases and J by 3 bases, with 18 bases between the two germline ends. Germline V gene data show CDR1 as MDHEN and CDR2 as SYDVKM. This CDR3 contains 15 residues. The CDR3 nucleotides read TGTGCCAGCAGCCCTGGGGACATTACCGACTACGAGCAGTACTTC. Amino acids: CASSPGDITDYEQYF.

This clone was seen a handful of times. V and J are TRBV18 and TRBJ2-1, with D maybe TRBD2 (6 bases). V shed 0 bases and J shed 7 bases, with 10 bases lying between them. In germline, CDR1 is KGHSH, CDR2 LQKENI. The CDR3 extends over 14 amino acids. The CDR3 region is CASSPPTTRNEQFF. For the CDR3, the DNA is TGTGCCAGCTCACCACCGACGACTAGAAATGAGCAGTTCTTC.

V gene TRBV3-1 (or the pseudogene TRBV3-2) combines with J gene TRBJ1-2; D unclear. This CDR3 spans 14 amino acids. Trimming stripped 2 bases from V and 2 bases from J, with 9 bases between. From germline, CDR1 is LGHDT and CDR2 YNNKEL (reference sequence). CDR3 DNA sequence: TGTGCCAGCAGCCAATTTGGACTCAACTATGGCTACACCTTC. It encodes CASSQFGLNYGYTF.

This sequence joins TRBV10-1 and TRBJ1-3, with 7 bases lining up with TRBD1. The CDR3 is 14 amino acids. Germline CDR1 reads WNHNN; CDR2 reads SYGVQD (reference sequence). V lost 4 bases and J lost 4; bases outside the gene matches: 4. The CDR3 reads CASSAQGEGNTIYF. The CDR3, as DNA: TGCGCCAGCAGTGCTCAGGGGGAAGGAAACACCATATATTTT.

This chain connects TRBV9 to TRBJ2-1; D call uncertain. CDR1 is SGDLS, CDR2 YYNGEE, per germline. V shed 0 bases and J shed 3 bases, with 4 bases lying between them. The CDR3 has 13 amino acids. The CDR3 spells CASSVVDYNEQFF. The CDR3 DNA reads as TGTGCCAGCAGCGTAGTAGACTACAATGAGCAGTTCTTC.

The sample holds one count of this clone. CDR3 nucleotides: TGCAGCGTTAGACTAGCGCAAAACACAGATACGCAGTATTTT. It is translated as CSVRLAQNTDTQYF. V is TRBV29-1 and J is TRBJ2-3; TRBD2 matches at 8 bases. The CDR3 runs to 14 residues. Germline trimming cut 5 bases from V and 2 bases from J; bases unmatched to any gene: 6. Germline-derived CDR1 and CDR2 are SQVTM and ANQGSEA.

The chain couples TRBV5-1 to TRBJ2-2; D is possibly TRBD1 (5 bases). The V and J ends lost 5 bases and 6 bases respectively, with 14 bases between them. Germline values: CDR1 SGHRS, CDR2 YFSETQ. The CDR3 runs 14 residues. The DNA of the CDR3 is TGCGCCAGCAGTCAGGGTATTGGAGCCGGGGAGCTGTTTTTT. It translates to CASSQGIGAGELFF.

The chain employs TRBV4-1 and TRBJ2-1; a possible D gene is TRBD1 (5 bases). With 1 base removed from V and 1 base from J, the gap between germline ends came to 11 bases. Germline V gene lookup returns CDR1 MGHRA and CDR2 YSYEKL. This CDR3 is built from 16 residues. CDR3 DNA sequence: TGCGCCAGCAGCCAAGGACAGTCCAGTTCCTACAATGAGCAGTTCTTC. Translation gives CASSQGQSSSYNEQFF.

The chain recombines TRBV9 with TRBJ1-2; a weak D match, TRBD1 (6 bases). CDR3 length: 15 residues. CDR1 and CDR2 from the germline V gene are SGDLS and YYNGEE. V was shortened by 0 bases and J by 8 bases, with 17 bases between the two germline ends. CDR3 sequence (DNA): TGTGCCAGCAGCGTAGGCCTGGGGGCAACGGGAGGCTACACCTTC. As protein: CASSVGLGATGGYTF. Variable domain in full (rest from reference TRBV9 and TRBJ1-2): DSGVTQTPKHLITATGQRVTLRCSPRSGDLSVYWYQQSLDQGLQFLIQYYNGEERAKGNILERFSAQQFPDLHSELNLSSLELGDSALYFCASSVGLGATGGYTFGSGTRLTVV.

The chain carries TRBV24-1 and TRBJ2-3; D is unresolved. Trimming cost V 4 bases and J 6 bases, with 16 bases left between them. Germline CDR1 and CDR2: KGHDR and SFDVKD. The CDR3 runs to 15 residues. CDR3 coding DNA: TGTGCCACCAGTGAGGGCCGCTTTAATGGGGATACGCAGTATTTT. This gives the protein CATSEGRFNGDTQYF.

V and J are TRBV7-9 and TRBJ1-2; possibly TRBD1 for D (5 bases). V was trimmed by 5 bases and J by 0 bases, leaving 16 bases between them. There are 16 residues in the CDR3. Germline V lookup: CDR1 SEHNR, CDR2 FQNEAQ (reference sequence). CDR3 sequence (DNA): TGTGCCAGCAGCACCTGGACAAATTTAGCTAACTATGGCTACACCTTC. Protein product: CASSTWTNLANYGYTF.

This chain links TRBV27 with TRBJ2-5, with 12 bases lining up with TRBD2. CDR3 size: 14 residues. Germline trimming cut 4 bases from V and 7 bases from J; bases unmatched to any gene: 4. Per germline, CDR1 MNHEY and CDR2 SMNVEV (reference sequence). The CDR3 DNA reads as TGTGCCAGCAGTTCACGGACTAGCGGGGCGACCCAGTACTTC. Protein sequence: CASSSRTSGATQYF.

The chain combines TRBV2 with TRBJ1-1; D call uncertain. Germline assignment: CDR1 SNHLY and CDR2 FYNNEI. This CDR3 contains 13 residues. Trimming took off 6 bases at V and 4 bases at J, with 12 bases between the two ends. The CDR3: CASREGVGTEAFF. The CDR3 region has the DNA TGTGCCAGCAGGGAGGGAGTGGGCACTGAAGCTTTCTTT.

The V call is TRBV11-3, the J call TRBJ2-3; TRBD2 matches at 9 bases. Germline V gene lookup returns CDR1 SGHNT and CDR2 YENEEA. V lost 5 bases to trimming and J lost 6 bases; unmatched junction nucleotides: 12. The CDR3 covers 16 residues. The DNA of the CDR3 is TGTGCCAGCAGCCCGGGAACAGCGGGGGGCCTGGATACGCAGTATTTT. Translation gives CASSPGTAGGLDTQYF.

This clone has more than one count but fewer than ten. The chain joins TRBV6-1 to TRBJ1-2; possible D gene TRBD1, 5 bases. Trimming pared 2 bases from V and 3 bases from J, leaving 10 bases between. CDR3 length: 14 amino acids. Germline V gene sequence: CDR1 MNHNS, CDR2 SASEGT. The CDR3 sequence: CASSERGQYYGYTF. DNA for the CDR3: TGTGCCAGCAGTGAAAGGGGCCAATACTATGGCTACACCTTC.

The rearrangement uses TRBV19 and TRBJ1-2; 8 bases match TRBD1. With V trimmed by 0 bases and J by 4 bases, 7 bases remained unmatched. The CDR3 length is 16 residues. Germline lookup yields CDR1 LNHDA and CDR2 SQIVND (reference sequence). CDR3 amino acids: CASSIDLTGEAYGYTF. CDR3 coding DNA: TGTGCCAGTAGTATAGATCTGACAGGGGAAGCCTATGGCTACACCTTC.

The rearrangement links TRBV20-1 to TRBJ2-4; D might be TRBD1 (6 bases). CDR1 and CDR2 (germline): DFQATT, SNEGSKA (reference sequence). The CDR3 has 13 amino acids. V lost 3 bases to trimming and J lost 8 bases, with 14 bases between them. The CDR3 region has the DNA TGCAGTGCTAGTCTGGGGGCGGCGGACATTCAGTACTTC. Translated, it gives CSASLGAADIQYF.

This clone was found a few times. Within the sample, other DNA sequences also encode this same CDR3. This rearrangement joins TRBV7-9 to TRBJ2-3, with a tentative D call TRBD2 (6 bases). Germline V CDR1 and CDR2: SEHNR, FQNEAQ (reference sequence). The CDR3 is 14 residues long. The V end lost 3 bases, the J end lost 0 bases, and 7 bases lay between the germline ends. The CDR3 nucleotides are TGTGCCAGCAGCTTGGAGGGGAGCACAGATACGCAGTATTTT. Protein: CASSLEGSTDTQYF.

This sequence joins TRBV5-6 and TRBJ1-3, with D possibly being TRBD1 (6 bases). Between the trimmed V and J ends, which lost 6 bases and 0 bases, there was a span of 10 bases. CDR1 SGHDT and CDR2 YYEEEE come from the germline V gene. The CDR3 is made up of 14 amino acids. In nucleotides, the CDR3 is TGTGCCAGCACCGGGACACTCTCTGGAAACACCATATATTTT. Amino acids: CASTGTLSGNTIYF.

The chain joins TRBV12-3 or TRBV12-4 to TRBJ2-1, with D perhaps TRBD2 (7 bases). The V end was cut by 3 bases, the J end by 13 bases, with 16 bases between. The CDR3 has 13 amino acids. The CDR3 nucleotides are TGTGCCAGCAGTTTCCTTGCGGGGGCCCTCCAGTTCTTC. It encodes CASSFLAGALQFF.